The entry below gives a single T cell receptor (beta chain) sequence along with its context. Its specificity is not known. The read gets to within 3 residues of the CDR3 end, and the germline J gene fills in the rest. This sample is drawn from a study of T cells in women clearing cervical HPV infection. Here immunoSEQ multiplex PCR was the method, and the copy in TCRdb shows in-frame clones only, minus some. The clone table shows 25,000 to 35,000 clones, with the ten largest holding roughly 2.8%. General study points: Richness plus V gene abundances separated cases from controls with AUC around 0.8.

Trimming removed 7 bases from V and 7 bases from J; junction bases left unmatched: 9. Per the germline V gene, CDR1 is MRHNA and CDR2 is SNTAGT. The CDR3 sequence is 15 residues long. The sequencing input was blood buffy coat. This chain connects TRBV6-4 to TRBJ2-1, with 11 bases that match TRBD2. This clonotype was obtained from a woman aged 18-70 years with a cervical HPV16 infection that either progressed to CIN3+ or cleared (not recorded which). The sequenced CDR3 bases are TGTGCCAGCAAGGCGATAGCGGGGGGGCCAAATGAG. Translation: CASKAIAGGPNE. The full CDR3 reads CASKAIAGGPNEQFF.